This TCR beta chain was recovered during a study of T-cell memory formation after mild COVID-19. Study summary: In these data, TCR clusters were largely donor specific.

Constant-segment-primed 5'RACE gave TCR alpha and TCR beta cDNA libraries with sample barcodes and UMIs. TCRdb re-called the 5' RACE reads through MiXCR, storing one row per CDR3 protein. The sample lists 250,000 to 350,000 distinct CDR3 sequences, approximately 19% occurring once. Note on this clonotype: No antigen is known for it.

The CDR3 length is 13 residues. Per the germline V gene, CDR1 is SGHAT and CDR2 is FQDESV (reference sequence). The germline V and J ends were trimmed by 5 bases and 10 bases, with 15 bases remaining between them. Overall study findings and caveats: Contracting CD4+ clones lay largely in CM and EM, with CD8+ ones residing in EMRA.

This receptor was taken from a man in his late teens or twenties who had mild COVID-19 (a few samples of this study predate the infection). Cell type and time point are not known. The chain has TRBV11-1 and TRBJ2-1; D tentatively fits TRBD1 or TRBD2 (5 bases each). Material for sequencing was PBMCs or a T cell subset sorted from them (not recorded which). CDR3 sequence (DNA): TGTGCCAGCAGCGGCCTAGTGGGGGTAGAGCAGTTCTTC. Translating it yields CASSGLVGVEQFF.